The clone carrying this TCR beta chain was picked up a small number of times. The sample is drawn from a study of T-cell memory formation after mild COVID-19. Study as a whole: Among the donors, TCR clusters were largely specific to each donor.

This CDR3 is built from 13 residues. Trimming shortened V by 7 bases and J by 5 bases, and 14 bases separated the two germline ends. TCR alpha and TCR beta cDNA libraries with sample barcodes and UMIs came from 5'RACE using constant-segment primers. MiXCR, run by TCRdb on the 5' RACE reads, gives a single entry per CDR3 protein. The sample consists of under 300,000 distinct CDR3 sequences, 8% to 10% of them appearing once. This TCR was sampled from a man between 18 and 35 years old who had mild COVID-19 (a few samples of this study predate the infection). Cell type and time point are not known. The chain joins TRBV12-3 or TRBV12-4 to TRBJ1-1; D unclear. Sequenced material: PBMCs or a T cell subset sorted from them (not recorded which). The CDR3 bases are TGTGCCAGCACACTCCAGTGGGGAACTGAAGCTTTCTTT. It yields the protein CASTLQWGTEAFF.